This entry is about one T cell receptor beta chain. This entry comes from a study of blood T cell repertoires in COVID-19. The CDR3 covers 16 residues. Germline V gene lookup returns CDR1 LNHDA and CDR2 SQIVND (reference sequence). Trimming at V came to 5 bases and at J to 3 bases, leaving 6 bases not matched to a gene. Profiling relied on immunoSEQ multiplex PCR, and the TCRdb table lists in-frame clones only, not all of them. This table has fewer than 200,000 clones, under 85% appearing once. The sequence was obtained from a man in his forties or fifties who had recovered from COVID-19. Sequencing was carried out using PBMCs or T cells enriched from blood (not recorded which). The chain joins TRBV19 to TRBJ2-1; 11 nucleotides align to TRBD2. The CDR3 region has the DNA TGTGCCAGTAGTTCCACTAGCGGGGGCCTCTACAATGAGCAGTTCTTC. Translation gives CASSSTSGGLYNEQFF.